This T cell receptor beta chain was recorded in a study of blood T cell repertoires in COVID-19. Turning to the study itself: Collection of acute and convalescent COVID-19 samples took place in the United States, Italy and Spain. The analysed material was cDNA or gDNA that came from T cells, B-cell-depleted T cells, or PBMCs.

Germline V CDR1 and CDR2: LGHNT, FRNRAP. With 4 bases removed from V and 6 bases from J, the gap between germline ends came to 10 bases. The CDR3 extends over 13 amino acids. How the authors handled the data: Researchers report that nucleated cell counts were estimated from reference gene primer amplification. Here immunoSEQ multiplex PCR was the method, and the copy in TCRdb shows in-frame clones only, minus some. That table supplies the V and J calls and clone size; D and trimming were determined from the DNA. The table records hundreds of thousands of clones, about 86% of them present only once. The sequence came from an elderly woman with acute or convalescent COVID-19. The sequenced sample was peripheral blood. The chain links TRBV12-5 to TRBJ2-4; D is undetermined. This CDR3 is CASGSSVVNIQYF. In DNA, the CDR3 is TGTGCTAGTGGTTCCTCTGTTGTAAACATTCAGTACTTC.